This record concerns one T cell receptor (beta chain) sequence. These data originate in a study of blood T cell repertoires in COVID-19. Only in-frame clones appear in the TCRdb table, and some are missing; sequencing was by immunoSEQ multiplex PCR. The sample has about 270,000 clones, around nine tenths seen once. After removal of 3 bases from V and 7 bases from J, the junction contained 10 bases not matched to a gene. The CDR3 has 16 amino acids. CDR1 and CDR2 (germline): LNHDA, SQIVND (reference sequence). The chain recombines TRBV19 with TRBJ2-2; 8 positions agree with TRBD1. Sequenced sample: PBMCs or T cells enriched from blood (not recorded which). This receptor was obtained from a woman aged 18-29 years who had recovered from COVID-19. The CDR3 nucleotides are TGTGCCAGTAGTATTCCCCCCGACAGGGGACACGGGGAGCTGTTTTTT. Translating gives CASSIPPDRGHGELFF.